This T cell receptor beta chain derives from a study of CD8+ T cells in alopecia areata. Study overall: Those treated were given oral tofacitinib at 5 to 10 mg twice daily. Whole-study results and caveats: Clonality exceeded that of normal scalp in lesional scalp, most notably in alopecia totalis/universalis. In patients, TCRs were shared less clearly than in mice, and HLA may possibly be involved.

Sequencing templates came from extracted RNA that was reverse transcribed into cDNA. Libraries were prepared by immunoSEQ multiplex PCR; TCRdb keeps only in-frame clonotypes and omits some of them. The sample has around 50,000 clones, almost 97% seen once; the top ten hold under 30%. A remark on this clone: Its antigen is unidentified.

This CDR3 contains 11 residues. V was trimmed by 1 base and J by 9 bases, leaving 10 bases between them. The germline V gene has CDR1 SQVTM and CDR2 ANQGSEA. This clonotype originated in a human donor with alopecia areata. The V call is TRBV29-1, the J call TRBJ2-7; D is undetermined. Source: CD8+ T cells sorted from blood, taken at week 0. The CDR3 spells CSVEGDQGQYF. The CDR3 coding sequence is TGCAGCGTTGAAGGGGATCAAGGGCAGTACTTC.